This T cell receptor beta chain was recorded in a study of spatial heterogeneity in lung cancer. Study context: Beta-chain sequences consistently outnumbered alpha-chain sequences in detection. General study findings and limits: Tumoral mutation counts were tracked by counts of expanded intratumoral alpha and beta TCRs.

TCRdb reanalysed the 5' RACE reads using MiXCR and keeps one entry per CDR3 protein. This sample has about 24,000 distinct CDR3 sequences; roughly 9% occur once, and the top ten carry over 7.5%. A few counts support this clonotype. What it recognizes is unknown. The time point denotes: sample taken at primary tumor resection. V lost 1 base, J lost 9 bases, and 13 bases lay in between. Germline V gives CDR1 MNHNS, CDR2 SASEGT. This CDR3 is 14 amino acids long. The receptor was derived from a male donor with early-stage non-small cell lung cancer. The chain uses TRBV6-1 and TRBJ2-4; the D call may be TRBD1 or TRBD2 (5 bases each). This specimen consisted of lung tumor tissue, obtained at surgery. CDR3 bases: TGTGCCAGCAGTGAAGGAGGGGTCGAGGGCATTCAGTACTTC. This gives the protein CASSEGGVEGIQYF.